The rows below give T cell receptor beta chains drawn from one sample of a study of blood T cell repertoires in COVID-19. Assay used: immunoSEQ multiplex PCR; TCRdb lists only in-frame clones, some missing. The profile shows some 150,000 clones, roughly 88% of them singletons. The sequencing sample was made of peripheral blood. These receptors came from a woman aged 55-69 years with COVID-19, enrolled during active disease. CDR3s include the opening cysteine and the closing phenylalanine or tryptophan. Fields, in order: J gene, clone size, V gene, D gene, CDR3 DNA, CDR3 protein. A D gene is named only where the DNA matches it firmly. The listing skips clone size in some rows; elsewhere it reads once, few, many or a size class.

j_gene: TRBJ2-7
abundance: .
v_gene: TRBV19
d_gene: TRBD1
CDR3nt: TGTGCCAGTAGTATTGGGGACAGTCGCTACGAGCAGTACTTC
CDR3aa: CASSIGDSRYEQYF

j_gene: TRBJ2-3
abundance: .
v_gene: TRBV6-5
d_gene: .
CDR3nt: TGTGCCAGCAGTTACCGACTCGGCACAGATACGCAGTATTTT
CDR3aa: CASSYRLGTDTQYF

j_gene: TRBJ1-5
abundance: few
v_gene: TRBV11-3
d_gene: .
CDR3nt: TGTGCCAGCAGCTTGAGGGTTCGGGGCAATCAGCCCCAGCATTTT
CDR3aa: CASSLRVRGNQPQHF

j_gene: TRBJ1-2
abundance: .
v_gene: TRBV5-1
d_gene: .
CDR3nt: TGCGCCAGCAGCTTCGGGGGTGACTATGGCTACACCTTC
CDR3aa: CASSFGGDYGYTF

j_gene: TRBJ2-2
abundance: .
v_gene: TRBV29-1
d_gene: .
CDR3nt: TGCAGCGTTGGACTGCAAAACACCGGGGAGCTGTTTTTT
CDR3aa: CSVGLQNTGELFF

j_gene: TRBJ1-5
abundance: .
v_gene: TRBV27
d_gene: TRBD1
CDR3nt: TGTGCCAGCAGGACCGGACAGGGGGTGGATCAGCCCCAGCATTTT
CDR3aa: CASRTGQGVDQPQHF

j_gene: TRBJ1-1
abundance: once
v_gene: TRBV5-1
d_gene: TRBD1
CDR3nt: TGCGCCAGCAGCGGATTTGGGACAGCCACTAATGAAGCTTTCTTT
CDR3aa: CASSGFGTATNEAFF

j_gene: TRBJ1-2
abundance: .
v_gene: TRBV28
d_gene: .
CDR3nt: TGTGCCACCCATCAACTCTATGGCTACACCTTC
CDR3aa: CATHQLYGYTF

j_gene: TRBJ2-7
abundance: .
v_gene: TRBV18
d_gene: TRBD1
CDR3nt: TGTGCCAGCTCACCACTAGACAGGGATCCCTACGAGCAGTACTTC
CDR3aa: CASSPLDRDPYEQYF

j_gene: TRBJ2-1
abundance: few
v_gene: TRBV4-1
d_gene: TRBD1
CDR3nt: TGCGCCAGCAGCCAACCCGGACAGGGGCCTTACAATGAGCAGTTCTTC
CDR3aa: CASSQPGQGPYNEQFF

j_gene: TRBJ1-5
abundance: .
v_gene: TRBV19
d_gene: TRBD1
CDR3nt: TGTGCCAGTAGTACCAGCGACAGGGGGCGCGGTCAGCCCCAGCATTTT
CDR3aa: CASSTSDRGRGQPQHF

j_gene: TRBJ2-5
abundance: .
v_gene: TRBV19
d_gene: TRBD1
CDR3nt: TGTGCCAGTAGGCAGCCGGGACAGGGACGGCGAGAGACCCAGTACTTC
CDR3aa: CASRQPGQGRRETQYF

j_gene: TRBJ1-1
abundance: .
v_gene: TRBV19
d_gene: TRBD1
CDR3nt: TGTGCCAGTAGACCGGACAGGGAGAACACTGAAGCTTTCTTT
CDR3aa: CASRPDRENTEAFF

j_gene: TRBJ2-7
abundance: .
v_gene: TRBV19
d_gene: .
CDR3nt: TGTGCCAGTAGCAGCGGACGCCGACCCCAGTACTTC
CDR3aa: CASSSGRRPQYF

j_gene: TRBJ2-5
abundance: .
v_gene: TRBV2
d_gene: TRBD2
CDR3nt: TGTGCCAGCGAAGATATACTAGCGGGCGGGAGTTGGGCCCAGTACTTC
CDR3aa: CASEDILAGGSWAQYF

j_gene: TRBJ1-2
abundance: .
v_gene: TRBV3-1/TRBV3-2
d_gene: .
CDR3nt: TGTGCCAGCAGGCGGGGGAATGAGTATGGCTACACCTTC
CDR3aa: CASRRGNEYGYTF

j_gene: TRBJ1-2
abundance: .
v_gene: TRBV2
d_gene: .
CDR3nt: TGTGCCAGCACTGGTAGGGCCTCATCGGGGGGCTACACCTTC
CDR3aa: CASTGRASSGGYTF

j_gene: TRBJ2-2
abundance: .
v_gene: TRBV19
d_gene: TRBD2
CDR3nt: TGTGCCACCCAGACTAGCGGGGGGGCCGGCGGGGAGCTGTTTTTT
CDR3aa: CATQTSGGAGGELFF

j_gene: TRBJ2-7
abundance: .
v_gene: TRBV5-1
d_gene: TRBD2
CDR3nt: TGCGCCAGCAGCCCCACGGGACTAGCGGGGACCTACGAGCAGTACTTC
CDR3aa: CASSPTGLAGTYEQYF

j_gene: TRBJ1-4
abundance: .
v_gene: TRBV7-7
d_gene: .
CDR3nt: TGTGCTAGCAGCTTAAGGGCAGGGGCTAATGAAAAACTGTTTTTT
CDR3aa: CASSLRAGANEKLFF

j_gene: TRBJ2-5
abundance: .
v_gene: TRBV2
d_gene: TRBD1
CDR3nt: TGTGCCAGCACAACAGGGGGCGCGAGGGAGACCCAGTACTTC
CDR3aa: CASTTGGARETQYF

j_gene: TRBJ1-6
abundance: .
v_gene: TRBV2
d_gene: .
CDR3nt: TGTGCCAGCACCGCCTGGGCGAGGGCGTATTCACCCCTCCACTTT
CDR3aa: CASTAWARAYSPLHF

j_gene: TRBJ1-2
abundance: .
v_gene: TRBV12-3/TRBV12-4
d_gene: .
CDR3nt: TGTGCCAGCAGTTTCTCGGGAGACGATGGCTACACCTTC
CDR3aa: CASSFSGDDGYTF

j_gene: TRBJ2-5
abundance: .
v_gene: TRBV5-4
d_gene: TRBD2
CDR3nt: TGTGCCAGCAGCTTGGATCTAGCGGGGGGGGAGACCCAGTACTTC
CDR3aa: CASSLDLAGGETQYF